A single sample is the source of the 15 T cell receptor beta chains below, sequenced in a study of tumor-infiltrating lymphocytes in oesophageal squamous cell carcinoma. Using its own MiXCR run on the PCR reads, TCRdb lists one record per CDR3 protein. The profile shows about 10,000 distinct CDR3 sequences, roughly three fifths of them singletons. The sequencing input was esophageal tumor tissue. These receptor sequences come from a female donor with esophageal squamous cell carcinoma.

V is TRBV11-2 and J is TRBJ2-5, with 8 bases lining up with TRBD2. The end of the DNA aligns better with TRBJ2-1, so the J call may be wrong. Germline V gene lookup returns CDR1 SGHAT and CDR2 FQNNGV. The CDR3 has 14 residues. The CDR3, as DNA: TGTGCCAGCAGCCGTAGCGGGATGGCCAATGAGCAGTTCTTC. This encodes CASSRSGMANEQFF.

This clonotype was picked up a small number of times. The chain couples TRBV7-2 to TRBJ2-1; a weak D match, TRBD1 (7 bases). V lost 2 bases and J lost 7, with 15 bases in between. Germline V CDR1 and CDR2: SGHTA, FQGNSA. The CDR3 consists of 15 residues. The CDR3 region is CASSLYRQGGNEQFF. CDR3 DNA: TGTGCCAGCAGCTTATACCGACAGGGAGGAAATGAGCAGTTCTTC.

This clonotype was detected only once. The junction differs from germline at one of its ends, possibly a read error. The CDR3 DNA is TGTGCCAGCAGCTTACCCCATCCGATTTCACCCCTCCACTTC. The encoded protein is CASSLPHPISPLHF. The chain links TRBV7-6 to TRBJ2-6; no definite D call. Germline CDR1 is SGHVS and CDR2 is FNYEAQ. The CDR3 covers 14 residues.

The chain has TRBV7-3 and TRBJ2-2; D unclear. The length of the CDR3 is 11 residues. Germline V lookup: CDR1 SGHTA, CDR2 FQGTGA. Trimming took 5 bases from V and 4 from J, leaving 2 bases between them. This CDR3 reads CASSITGELFF. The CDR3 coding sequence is TGTGCCAGCAGCATCACCGGGGAGCTGTTTTTT.

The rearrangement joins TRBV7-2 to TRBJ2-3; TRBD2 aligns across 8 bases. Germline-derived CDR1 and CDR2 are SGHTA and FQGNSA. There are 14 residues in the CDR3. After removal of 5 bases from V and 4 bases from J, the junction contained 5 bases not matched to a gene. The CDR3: CASSPGLAADTQYF. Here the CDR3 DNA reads TGTGCCAGCAGCCCCGGACTAGCAGCAGATACGCAGTATTTT.

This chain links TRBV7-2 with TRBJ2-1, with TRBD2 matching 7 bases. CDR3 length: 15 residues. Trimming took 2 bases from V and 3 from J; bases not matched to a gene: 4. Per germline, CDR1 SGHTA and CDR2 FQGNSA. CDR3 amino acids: CASSLWPSGYNEQFF. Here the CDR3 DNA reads TGTGCCAGCAGCTTATGGCCTAGCGGCTACAATGAGCAGTTCTTC.

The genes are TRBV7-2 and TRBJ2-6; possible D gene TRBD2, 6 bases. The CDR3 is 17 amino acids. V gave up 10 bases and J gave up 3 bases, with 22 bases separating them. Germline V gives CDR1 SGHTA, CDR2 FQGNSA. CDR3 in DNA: TGTGCCACCAGGCCACCCCTGACTAGTAGTGGGGCCAACGTCCTGACTTTC. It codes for CATRPPLTSSGANVLTF.

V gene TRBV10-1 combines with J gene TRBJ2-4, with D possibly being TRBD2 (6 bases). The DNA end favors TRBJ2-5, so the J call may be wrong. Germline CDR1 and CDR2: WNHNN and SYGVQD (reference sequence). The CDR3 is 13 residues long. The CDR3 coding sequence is TGCGCCAGCAGTGGATCGGGAGTGGAGACCCAGTACTTC. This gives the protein CASSGSGVETQYF.

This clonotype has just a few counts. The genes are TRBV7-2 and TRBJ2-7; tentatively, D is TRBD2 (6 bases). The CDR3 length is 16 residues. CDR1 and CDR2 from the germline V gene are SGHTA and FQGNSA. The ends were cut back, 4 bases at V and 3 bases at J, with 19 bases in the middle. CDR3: CASSSMSTAGIYEQYF. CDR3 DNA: TGTGCCAGCAGCTCCATGAGCACCGCGGGAATCTACGAGCAGTACTTC.

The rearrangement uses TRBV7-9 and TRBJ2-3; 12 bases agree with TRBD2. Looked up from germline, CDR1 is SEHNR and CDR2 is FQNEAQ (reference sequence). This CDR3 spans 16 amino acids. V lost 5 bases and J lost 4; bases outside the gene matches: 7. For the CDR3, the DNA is TGTGCCAGCAGCACTAGACTAGCGGGAGCGGCAGATACGCAGTATTTT. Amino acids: CASSTRLAGAADTQYF.

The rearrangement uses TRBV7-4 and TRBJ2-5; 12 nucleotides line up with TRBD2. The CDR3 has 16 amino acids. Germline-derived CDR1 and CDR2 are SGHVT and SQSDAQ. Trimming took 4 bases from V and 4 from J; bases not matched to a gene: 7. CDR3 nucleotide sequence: TGTGCCAGCAGCTCTGATTCGGGACTAGCGGGAGAGACCCAGTACTTC. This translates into CASSSDSGLAGETQYF.

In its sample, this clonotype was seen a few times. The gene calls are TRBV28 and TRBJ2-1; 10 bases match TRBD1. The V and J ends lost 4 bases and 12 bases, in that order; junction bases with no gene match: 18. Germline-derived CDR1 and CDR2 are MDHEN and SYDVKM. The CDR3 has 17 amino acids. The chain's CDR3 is CASSYPGQGGLRYRQFF. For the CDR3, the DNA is TGTGCCAGCAGTTACCCAGGACAGGGGGGCTTAAGGTATAGGCAGTTCTTC.

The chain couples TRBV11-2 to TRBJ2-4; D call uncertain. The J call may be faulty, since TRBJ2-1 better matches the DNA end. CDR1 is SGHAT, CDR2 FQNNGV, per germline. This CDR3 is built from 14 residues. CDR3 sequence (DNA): TGTGCCAGCAGCTTAGATATTAGTCGAAATGAGCAGTTCTTC. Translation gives CASSLDISRNEQFF.

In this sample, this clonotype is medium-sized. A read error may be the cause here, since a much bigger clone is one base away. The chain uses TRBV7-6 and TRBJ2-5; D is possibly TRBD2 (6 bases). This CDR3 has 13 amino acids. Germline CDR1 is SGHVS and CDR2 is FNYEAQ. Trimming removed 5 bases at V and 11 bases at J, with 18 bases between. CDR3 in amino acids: CASSLTRGDEQYF. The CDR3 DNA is TGTGCCAGCAGCCTGACTAGAGGGGATGAGCAGTACTTC.

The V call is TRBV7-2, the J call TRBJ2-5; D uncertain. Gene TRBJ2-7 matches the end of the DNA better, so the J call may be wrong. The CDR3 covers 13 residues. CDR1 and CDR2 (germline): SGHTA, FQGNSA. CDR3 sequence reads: CASSLGTPYEQYF. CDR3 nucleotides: TGTGCCAGCAGCTTAGGGACCCCCTACGAGCAGTACTTC.